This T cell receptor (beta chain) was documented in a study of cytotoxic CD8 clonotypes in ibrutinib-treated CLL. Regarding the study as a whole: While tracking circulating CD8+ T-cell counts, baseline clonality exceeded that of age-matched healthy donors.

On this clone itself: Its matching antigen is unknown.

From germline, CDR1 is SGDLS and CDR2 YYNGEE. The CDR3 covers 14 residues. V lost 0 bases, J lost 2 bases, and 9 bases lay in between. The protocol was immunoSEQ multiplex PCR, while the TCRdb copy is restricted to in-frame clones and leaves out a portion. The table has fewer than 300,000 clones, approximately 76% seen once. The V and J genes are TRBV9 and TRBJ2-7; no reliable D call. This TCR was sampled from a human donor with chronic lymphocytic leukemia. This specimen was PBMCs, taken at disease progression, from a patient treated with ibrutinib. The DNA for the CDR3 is TGTGCCAGCAGCGTAGGCTATACTCCCTACGAGCAGTACTTC. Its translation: CASSVGYTPYEQYF.